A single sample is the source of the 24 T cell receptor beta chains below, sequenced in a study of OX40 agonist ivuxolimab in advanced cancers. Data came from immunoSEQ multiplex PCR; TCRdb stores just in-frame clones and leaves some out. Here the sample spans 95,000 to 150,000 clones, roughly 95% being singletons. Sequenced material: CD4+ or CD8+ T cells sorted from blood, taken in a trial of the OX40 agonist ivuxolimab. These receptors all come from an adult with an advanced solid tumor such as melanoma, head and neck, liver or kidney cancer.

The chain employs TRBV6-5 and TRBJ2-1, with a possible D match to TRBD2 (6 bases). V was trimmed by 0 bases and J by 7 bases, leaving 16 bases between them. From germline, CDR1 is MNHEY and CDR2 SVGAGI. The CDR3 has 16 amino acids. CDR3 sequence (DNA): TGTGCCAGCAGTTACTCGAGTGCCGGGGGAAGTAATGAGCAGTTCTTC. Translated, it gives CASSYSSAGGSNEQFF.

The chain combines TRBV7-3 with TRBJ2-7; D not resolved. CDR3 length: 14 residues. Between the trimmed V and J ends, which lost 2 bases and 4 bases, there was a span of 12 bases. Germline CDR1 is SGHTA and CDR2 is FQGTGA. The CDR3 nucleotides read TGTGCCAGCAGCTTAGGTCCAGGCCCATACGAGCAGTACTTC. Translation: CASSLGPGPYEQYF.

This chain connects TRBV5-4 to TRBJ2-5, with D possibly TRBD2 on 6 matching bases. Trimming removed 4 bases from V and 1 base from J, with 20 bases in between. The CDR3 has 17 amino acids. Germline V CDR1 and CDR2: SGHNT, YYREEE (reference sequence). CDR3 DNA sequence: TGTGCCAGCAGCGTGTACCGGGACTTCTCCCTCCAAGAGACCCAGTACTTC. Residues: CASSVYRDFSLQETQYF.

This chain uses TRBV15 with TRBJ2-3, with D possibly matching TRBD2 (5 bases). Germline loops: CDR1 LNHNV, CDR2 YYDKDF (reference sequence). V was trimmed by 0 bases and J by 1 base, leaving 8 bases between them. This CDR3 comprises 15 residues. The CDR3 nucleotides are TGTGCCACCAGCAGAGATGGGAGCCGCACAGATACGCAGTATTTT. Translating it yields CATSRDGSRTDTQYF.

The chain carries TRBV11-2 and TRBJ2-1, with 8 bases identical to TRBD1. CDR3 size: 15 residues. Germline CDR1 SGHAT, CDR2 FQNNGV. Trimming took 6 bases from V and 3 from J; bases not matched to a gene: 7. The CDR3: CASRSGTGGYNEQFF. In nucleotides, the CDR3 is TGTGCCAGCAGATCCGGGACAGGAGGCTACAATGAGCAGTTCTTC.

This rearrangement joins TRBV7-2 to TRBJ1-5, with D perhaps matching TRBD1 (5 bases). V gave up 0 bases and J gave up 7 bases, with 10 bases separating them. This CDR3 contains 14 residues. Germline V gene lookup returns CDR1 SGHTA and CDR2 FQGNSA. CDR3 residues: CASSLAGVAQPQHF. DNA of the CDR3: TGTGCCAGCAGCTTAGCAGGGGTAGCGCAGCCCCAGCATTTT.

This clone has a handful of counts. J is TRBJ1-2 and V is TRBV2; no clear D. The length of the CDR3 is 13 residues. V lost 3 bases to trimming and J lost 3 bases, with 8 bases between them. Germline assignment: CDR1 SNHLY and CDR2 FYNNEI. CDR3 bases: TGTGCCAGCAGTGACAGGAATTACTATGGCTACACCTTC. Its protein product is CASSDRNYYGYTF.

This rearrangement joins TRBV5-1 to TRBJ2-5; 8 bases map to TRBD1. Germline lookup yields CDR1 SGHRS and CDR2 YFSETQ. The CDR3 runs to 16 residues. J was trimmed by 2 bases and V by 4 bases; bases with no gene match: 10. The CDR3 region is CASSVGQGTGQETQYF. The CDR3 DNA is TGCGCCAGCAGCGTTGGACAGGGAACGGGTCAAGAGACCCAGTACTTC.

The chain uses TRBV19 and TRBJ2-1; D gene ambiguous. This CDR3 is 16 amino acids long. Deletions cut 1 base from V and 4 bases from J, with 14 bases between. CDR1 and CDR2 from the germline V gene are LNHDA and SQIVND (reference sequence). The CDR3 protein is CASSIGTQLGYNEQFF. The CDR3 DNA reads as TGTGCCAGTAGTATAGGGACCCAGCTAGGATACAATGAGCAGTTCTTC.

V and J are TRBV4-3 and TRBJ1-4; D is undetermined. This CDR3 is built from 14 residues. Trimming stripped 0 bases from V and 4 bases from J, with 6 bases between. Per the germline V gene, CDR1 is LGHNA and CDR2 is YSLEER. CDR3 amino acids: CASSQDLNNEKLFF. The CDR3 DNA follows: TGCGCCAGCAGCCAAGATTTGAATAATGAAAAACTGTTTTTT.

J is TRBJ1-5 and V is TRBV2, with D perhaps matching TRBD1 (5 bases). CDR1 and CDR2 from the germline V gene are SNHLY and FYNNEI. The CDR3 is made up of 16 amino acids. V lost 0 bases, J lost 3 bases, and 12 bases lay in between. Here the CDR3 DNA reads TGTGCCAGCAGTGAAGCACAAACGGGGCTCAATCAGCCCCAGCATTTT. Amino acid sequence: CASSEAQTGLNQPQHF.

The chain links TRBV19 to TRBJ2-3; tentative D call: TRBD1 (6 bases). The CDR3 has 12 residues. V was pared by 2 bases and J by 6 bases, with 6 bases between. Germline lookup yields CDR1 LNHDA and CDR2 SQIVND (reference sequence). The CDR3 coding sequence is TGTGCCAGTAGTATACAGGGGGATACGCAGTATTTT. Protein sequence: CASSIQGDTQYF.

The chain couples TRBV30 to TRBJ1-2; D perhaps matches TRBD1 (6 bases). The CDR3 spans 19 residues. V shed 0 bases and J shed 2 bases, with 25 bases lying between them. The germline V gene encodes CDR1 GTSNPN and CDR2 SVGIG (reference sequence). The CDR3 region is CAWSVGVGGALSRNYGYTF. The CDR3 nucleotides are TGTGCCTGGAGTGTCGGTGTGGGGGGGGCCCTTAGTCGGAACTATGGCTACACCTTC. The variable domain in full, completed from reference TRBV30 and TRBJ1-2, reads SQTIHQWPATLVQPVGSPLSLECTVEGTSNPNLYWYRQAAGRGLQLLFYSVGIGQISSEVPQNLSASRPQDRQFILSSKKLLLSDSGFYLCAWSVGVGGALSRNYGYTFGSGTRLTVV.

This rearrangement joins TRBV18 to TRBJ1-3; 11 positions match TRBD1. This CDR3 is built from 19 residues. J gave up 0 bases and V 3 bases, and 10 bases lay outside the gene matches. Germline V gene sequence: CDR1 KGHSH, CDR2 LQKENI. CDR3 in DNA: TGTGCCAGCTCACCGCTGGACAGGGGGCGACCAGGCTCTGGAAACACCATATATTTT. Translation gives CASSPLDRGRPGSGNTIYF. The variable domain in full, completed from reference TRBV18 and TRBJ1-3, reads NAGVMQNPRHLVRRRGQEARLRCSPMKGHSHVYWYRQLPEEGLKFMVYLQKENIIDESGMPKERFSAEFPKEGPSILRIQQVVRGDSAAYFCASSPLDRGRPGSGNTIYFGEGSWLTVV.

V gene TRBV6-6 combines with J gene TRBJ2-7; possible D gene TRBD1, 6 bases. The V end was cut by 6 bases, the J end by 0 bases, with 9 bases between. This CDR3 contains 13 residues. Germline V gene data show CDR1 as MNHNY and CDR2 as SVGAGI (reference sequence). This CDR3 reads CASRDSFSYEQYF. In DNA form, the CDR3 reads TGTGCCAGCAGGGACAGTTTCTCCTACGAGCAGTACTTC.

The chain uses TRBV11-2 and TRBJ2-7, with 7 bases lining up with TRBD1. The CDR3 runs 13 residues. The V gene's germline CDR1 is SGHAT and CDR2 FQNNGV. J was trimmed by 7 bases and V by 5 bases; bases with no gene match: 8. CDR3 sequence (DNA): TGTGCCAGCAGCCGCGACAGGGCGGCTGAGCAGTACTTC. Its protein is CASSRDRAAEQYF.

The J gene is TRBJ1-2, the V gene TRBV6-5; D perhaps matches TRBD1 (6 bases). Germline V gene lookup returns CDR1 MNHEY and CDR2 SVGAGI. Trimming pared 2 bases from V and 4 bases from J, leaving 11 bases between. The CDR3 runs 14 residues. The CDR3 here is CASSYRTETYGYTF. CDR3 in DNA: TGTGCCAGCAGTTACCGGACAGAGACCTATGGCTACACCTTC.

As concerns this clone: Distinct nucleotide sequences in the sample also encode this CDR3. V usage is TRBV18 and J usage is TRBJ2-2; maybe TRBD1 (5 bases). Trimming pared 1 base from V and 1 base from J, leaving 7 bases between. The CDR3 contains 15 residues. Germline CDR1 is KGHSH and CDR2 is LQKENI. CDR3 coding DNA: TGTGCCAGCTCACCACTCACAGGGAACACCGGGGAGCTGTTTTTT. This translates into CASSPLTGNTGELFF.

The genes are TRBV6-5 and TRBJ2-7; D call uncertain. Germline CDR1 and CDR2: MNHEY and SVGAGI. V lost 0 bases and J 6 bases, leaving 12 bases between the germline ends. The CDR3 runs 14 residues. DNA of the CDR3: TGTGCCAGCAGTTACTCGAAGTATAGTTCCGAGCAGTACTTC. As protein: CASSYSKYSSEQYF.

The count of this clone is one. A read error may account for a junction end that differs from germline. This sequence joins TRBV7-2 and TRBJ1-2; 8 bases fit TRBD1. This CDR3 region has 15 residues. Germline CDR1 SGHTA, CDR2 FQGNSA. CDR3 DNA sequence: TGTGCCAGCAGCTCCTTGGGACAGGCTAACCATGGCTACACCTTC. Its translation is CASSSLGQANHGYTF.

As DNA, the CDR3 is TGTGCCAGCAGCGTAGCTCTCCAGGGTGGGAATGAAAAACTGTTTTTT. Protein sequence: CASSVALQGGNEKLFF. The chain carries TRBV9 and TRBJ1-4; TRBD1 is a possible D gene (5 bases). Per the germline V gene, CDR1 is SGDLS and CDR2 is YYNGEE. The CDR3 spans 16 residues. V gave up 0 bases and J gave up 5 bases, with 14 bases separating them.

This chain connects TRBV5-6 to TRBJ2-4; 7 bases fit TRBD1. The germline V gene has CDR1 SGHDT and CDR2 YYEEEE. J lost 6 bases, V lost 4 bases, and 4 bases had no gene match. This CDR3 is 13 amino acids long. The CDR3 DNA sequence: TGTGCCAGCAGCGCCGGGACAGTAAACATTCAGTACTTC. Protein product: CASSAGTVNIQYF.

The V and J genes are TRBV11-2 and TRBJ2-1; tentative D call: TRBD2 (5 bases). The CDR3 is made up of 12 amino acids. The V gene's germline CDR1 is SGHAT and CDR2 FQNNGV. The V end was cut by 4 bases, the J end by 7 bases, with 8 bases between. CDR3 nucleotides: TGTGCCAGCAGCTCCCGGAGGAATGAGCAGTTCTTC. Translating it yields CASSSRRNEQFF.

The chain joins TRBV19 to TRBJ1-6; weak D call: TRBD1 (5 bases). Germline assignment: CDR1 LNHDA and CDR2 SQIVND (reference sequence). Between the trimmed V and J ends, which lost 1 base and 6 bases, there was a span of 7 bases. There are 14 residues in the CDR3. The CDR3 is CASSIGQLNSPLHF. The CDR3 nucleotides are TGTGCCAGTAGTATAGGACAGCTTAATTCACCCCTCCACTTT.